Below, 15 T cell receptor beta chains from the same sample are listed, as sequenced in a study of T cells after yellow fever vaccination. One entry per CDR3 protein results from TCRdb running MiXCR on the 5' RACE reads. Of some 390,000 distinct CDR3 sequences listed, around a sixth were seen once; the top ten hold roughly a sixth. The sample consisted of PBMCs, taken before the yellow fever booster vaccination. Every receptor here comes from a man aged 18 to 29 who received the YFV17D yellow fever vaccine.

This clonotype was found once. In nucleotides, the CDR3 is TGCGCCAGCAGCCTCGTCGGGACAGGGGGCACTGAAGCTTTCTTT. Its protein product is CASSLVGTGGTEAFF. The V call is TRBV5-1, the J call TRBJ1-1; 11 bases are a match to TRBD1. Germline lookup yields CDR1 SGHRS and CDR2 YFSETQ. The CDR3 runs to 15 residues. The junction had 6 bases not matched to a gene; V was cut back by 4 bases and J by 4 bases.

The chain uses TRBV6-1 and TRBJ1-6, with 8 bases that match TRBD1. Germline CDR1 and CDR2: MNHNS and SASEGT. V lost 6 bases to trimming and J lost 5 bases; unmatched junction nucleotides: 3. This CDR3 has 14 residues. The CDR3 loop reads CASSDRGDNSPLHF. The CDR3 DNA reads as TGTGCCAGCAGCGACAGGGGAGATAATTCACCCCTCCACTTT.

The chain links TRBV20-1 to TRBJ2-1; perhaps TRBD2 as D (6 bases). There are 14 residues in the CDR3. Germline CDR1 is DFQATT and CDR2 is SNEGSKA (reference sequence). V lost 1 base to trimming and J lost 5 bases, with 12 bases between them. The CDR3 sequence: CSARGAGRDNEQFF. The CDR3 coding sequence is TGCAGTGCTAGAGGCGCGGGACGGGACAATGAGCAGTTCTTC.

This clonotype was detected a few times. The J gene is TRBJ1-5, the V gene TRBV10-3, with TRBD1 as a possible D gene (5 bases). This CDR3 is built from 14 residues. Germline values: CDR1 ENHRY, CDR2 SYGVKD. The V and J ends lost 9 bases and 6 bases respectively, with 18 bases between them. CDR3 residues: CAIGPGGAAQPQHF. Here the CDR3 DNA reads TGTGCCATAGGTCCGGGAGGGGCAGCTCAGCCCCAGCATTTT.

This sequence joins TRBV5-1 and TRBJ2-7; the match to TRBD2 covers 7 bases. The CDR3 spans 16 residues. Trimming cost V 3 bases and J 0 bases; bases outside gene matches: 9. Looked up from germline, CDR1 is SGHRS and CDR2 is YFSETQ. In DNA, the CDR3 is TGCGCCAGCAGCTCCCTAGCGGCAACACGCTCCTACGAGCAGTACTTC. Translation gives CASSSLAATRSYEQYF.

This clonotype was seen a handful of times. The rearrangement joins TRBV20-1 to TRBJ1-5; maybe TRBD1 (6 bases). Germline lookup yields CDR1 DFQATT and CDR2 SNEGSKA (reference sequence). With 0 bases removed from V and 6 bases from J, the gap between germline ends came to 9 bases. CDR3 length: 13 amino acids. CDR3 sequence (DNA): TGCAGTGCTAGAGACCGGGGGGCTCAGCCCCAGCATTTT. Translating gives CSARDRGAQPQHF.

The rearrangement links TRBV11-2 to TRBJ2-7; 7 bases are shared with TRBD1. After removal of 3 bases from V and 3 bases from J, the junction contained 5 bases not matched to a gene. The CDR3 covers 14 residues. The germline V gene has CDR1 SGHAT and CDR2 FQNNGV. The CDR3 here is CASSFTQGSYEQYV. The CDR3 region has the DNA TGTGCCAGCAGCTTCACACAGGGGAGCTACGAGCAGTACGTC.

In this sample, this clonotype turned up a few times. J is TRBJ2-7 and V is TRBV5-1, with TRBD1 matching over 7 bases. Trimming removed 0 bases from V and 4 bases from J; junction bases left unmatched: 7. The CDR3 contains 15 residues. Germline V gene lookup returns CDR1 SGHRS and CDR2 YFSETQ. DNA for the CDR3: TGCGCCAGCAGCTTGGGGCAGGGGGTCACGTACGAGCAGTACTTC. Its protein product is CASSLGQGVTYEQYF. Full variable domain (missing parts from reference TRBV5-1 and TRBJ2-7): KAGVTQTPRYLIKTRGQQVTLSCSPISGHRSVSWYQQTPGQGLQFLFEYFSETQRNKGNFPGRFSGRQFSNSRSEMNVSTLELGDSALYLCASSLGQGVTYEQYFGPGTRLTVT.

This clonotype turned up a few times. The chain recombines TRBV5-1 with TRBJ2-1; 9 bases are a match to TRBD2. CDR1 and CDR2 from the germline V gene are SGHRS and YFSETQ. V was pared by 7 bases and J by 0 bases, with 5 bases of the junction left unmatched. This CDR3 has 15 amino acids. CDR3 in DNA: TGCGCCAGCCATCTAGCGGGGAACTCCTACAATGAGCAGTTCTTC. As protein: CASHLAGNSYNEQFF.

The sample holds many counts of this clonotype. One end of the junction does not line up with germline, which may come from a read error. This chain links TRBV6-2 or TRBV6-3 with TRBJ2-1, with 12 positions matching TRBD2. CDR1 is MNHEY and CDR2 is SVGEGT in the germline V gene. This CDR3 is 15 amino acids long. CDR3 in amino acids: CASSRLAGGYNEQFF. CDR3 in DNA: TGCGCCAGCAGCCGTCTAGCGGGGGGGTACAATGAGCAGTTCTTC.

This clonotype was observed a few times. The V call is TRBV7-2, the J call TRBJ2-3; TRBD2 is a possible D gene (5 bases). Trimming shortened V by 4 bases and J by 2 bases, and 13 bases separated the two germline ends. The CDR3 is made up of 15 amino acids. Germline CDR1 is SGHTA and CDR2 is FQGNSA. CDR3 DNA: TGTGCCAGCAGCTCGGCTCTAGCAGCCACAGATACGCAGTATTTT. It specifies CASSSALAATDTQYF.

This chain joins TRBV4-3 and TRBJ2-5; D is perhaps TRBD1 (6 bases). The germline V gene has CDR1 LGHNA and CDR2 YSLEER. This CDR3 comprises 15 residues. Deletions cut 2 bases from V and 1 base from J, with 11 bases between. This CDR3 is CASSQRGTVQETQYF. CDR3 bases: TGCGCCAGCAGCCAAAGGGGGACCGTCCAAGAGACCCAGTACTTC.

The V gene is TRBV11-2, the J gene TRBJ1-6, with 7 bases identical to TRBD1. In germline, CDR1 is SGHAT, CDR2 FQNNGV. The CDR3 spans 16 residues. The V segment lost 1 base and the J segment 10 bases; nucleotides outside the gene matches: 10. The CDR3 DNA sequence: TGTGCCAGCAGCTTAGTTCAGGGGGAATCGGGATCACCCCTCCACTTT. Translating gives CASSLVQGESGSPLHF.

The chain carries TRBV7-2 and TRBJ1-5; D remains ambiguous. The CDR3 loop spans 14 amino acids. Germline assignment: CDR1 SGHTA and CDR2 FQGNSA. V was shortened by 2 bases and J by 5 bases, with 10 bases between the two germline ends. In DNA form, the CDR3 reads TGTGCCAGCAGCTTAAATATAGGGTATCAGCCCCAGCATTTT. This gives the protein CASSLNIGYQPQHF.

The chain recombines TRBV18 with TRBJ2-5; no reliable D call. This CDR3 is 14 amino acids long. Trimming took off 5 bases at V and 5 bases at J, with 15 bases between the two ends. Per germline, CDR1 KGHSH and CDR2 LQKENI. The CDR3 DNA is TGTGCCAGCTCAGTCATGGCGGACCGTGAGACCCAGTACTTC. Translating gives CASSVMADRETQYF.